Presented here are 5 T cell receptor beta chains from one specimen sequenced in a study of shared clonotypes between healthy human individuals. Sequenced by immunoSEQ multiplex PCR; TCRdb stores in-frame clones only, minus some. The sample lists about 2.4 million clones; over 85% were seen once. Sequencing input: naive CD4+ T cells sorted from blood. Subset given: CD45RA+ positively selected. These receptor sequences come from a man younger than 30 in good health.

The chain links TRBV4-3 to TRBJ2-7; D possibly corresponds to TRBD1 (6 bases). The CDR3 runs 13 residues. CDR1 is LGHNA, CDR2 YSLEER, per germline. Between the trimmed V and J ends, which lost 0 bases and 7 bases, there was a span of 10 bases. The CDR3 sequence: CASSQEGGFEQYF. The CDR3 nucleotides read TGCGCCAGCAGCCAAGAAGGGGGATTTGAGCAGTACTTC.

In its sample, this clone was seen once. The chain has TRBV6-5 and TRBJ1-1; 8 bases line up with TRBD1. The CDR3 spans 14 residues. J lost 4 bases, V lost 5 bases, and 6 bases had no gene match. Germline loops: CDR1 MNHEY, CDR2 SVGAGI. CDR3 sequence (DNA): TGTGCCAGCAGTAGGGGACAGGATCGCACTGAAGCTTTCTTT. Amino acids: CASSRGQDRTEAFF.

The chain carries TRBV6-1 and TRBJ1-2; D is possibly TRBD1 (5 bases). This CDR3 region has 15 residues. V lost 4 bases and J lost 7, with 19 bases in between. CDR1 is MNHNS and CDR2 is SASEGT in the germline V gene. CDR3 region: CASSAAGRSSGGYTF. DNA of the CDR3: TGTGCCAGCAGTGCGGCAGGGCGATCGTCCGGTGGCTACACCTTC.

Regarding this clone: This sample also contains other DNA sequences that code for the same CDR3. The V gene is TRBV30, the J gene TRBJ2-5; no firm D call. CDR1 GTSNPN and CDR2 SVGIG come from the germline V gene (reference sequence). V gave up 2 bases and J gave up 3 bases, with 4 bases separating them. This CDR3 has 11 amino acids. Here the CDR3 reads CAWSTEETQYF. Here the CDR3 DNA reads TGTGCCTGGAGTACAGAAGAGACCCAGTACTTC. The variable domain in full, completed from reference TRBV30 and TRBJ2-5, reads SQTIHQWPATLVQPVGSPLSLECTVEGTSNPNLYWYRQAAGRGLQLLFYSVGIGQISSEVPQNLSASRPQDRQFILSSKKLLLSDSGFYLCAWSTEETQYFGPGTRLLVL.

Comments on this clone: The sample has other DNA sequences that encode this CDR3 too. The genes are TRBV30 and TRBJ2-5; D is unclear. Between the trimmed V and J ends, which lost 0 bases and 2 bases, there was a span of 7 bases. Germline V gene lookup returns CDR1 GTSNPN and CDR2 SVGIG (reference sequence). CDR3 length equals 13 residues. CDR3 sequence (DNA): TGTGCCTGGAGTGTAGGCCTACAAGAGACCCAGTACTTC. Translating gives CAWSVGLQETQYF.